The clone carrying this TCR beta chain was counted only a few times. This record comes from a study of T cell changes during pregnancy in multiple sclerosis. Produced via immunoSEQ multiplex PCR; TCRdb's table is partial and in-frame only. The sample includes roughly 62,000 clones, nearly 90% of them seen just once. Between the trimmed V and J ends, which lost 4 bases and 1 base, there was a span of 13 bases. Germline values: CDR1 LGHNA, CDR2 YNFKEQ. There are 15 residues in the CDR3. The specimen was peripheral blood, collected in the first trimester of pregnancy. The V gene is TRBV4-2, the J gene TRBJ1-1; perhaps TRBD1 as D (6 bases). The receptor's source is a female donor with multiple sclerosis, enrolled in a pregnancy study. The DNA for the CDR3 is TGTGCCAGCAGCCCCACCGGGACAAGGAACACTGAAGCTTTCTTT. Its translation: CASSPTGTRNTEAFF.